Reported below is one T cell receptor (beta chain). Study processing details: For nucleated cells, counts were estimated from reference gene primer amplification. The assay was immunoSEQ multiplex PCR, and TCRdb's table has in-frame clones only and misses some. V, J and clone size derive from that table, while D and trimming were established from the DNA sequence. The table lists about 75,000 clones, around 80% of them singletons. These data come from a study of blood T cell repertoires in COVID-19. The wider study: PBMCs, B-cell-depleted T cells, or T cells were the source of the cDNA or gDNA that made up the material.

The CDR3 runs 15 residues. Unmatched junction bases numbered 8, after V lost 3 bases and J lost 6 bases. The germline V gene encodes CDR1 SGDLS and CDR2 YYNGEE. This rearrangement joins TRBV9 to TRBJ1-2; 10 positions match TRBD1. Sequencing was done on a sample of peripheral blood. The TCR comes from a woman aged 50 to 60 with acute or convalescent COVID-19. CDR3 nucleotides: TGTGCCAGCAGCGCACGGGACAGGGGTAGGAATGGCTACACCTTC. Protein product: CASSARDRGRNGYTF.